This T cell receptor (beta chain) was captured in a study of Tregs in tolerant kidney transplant recipients. Study observations and caveats: Biological reproducibility was not directly addressed in this study. Validation in larger populations is needed because few patients were studied.

This table comes from immunoSEQ multiplex PCR, and its TCRdb copy is limited to in-frame clones, with some not included. The data hold 110,000 or so clones, with about 91% observed a single time. Unstimulated Tregs (CD4+CD25+CD127-) and CD4+CD25- non-Tregs were sorted from PBMCs. As concerns this clone: Its specificity is not known.

The specimen was CD4+ T cells from blood. The sequence derives from a human donor in good health.

CDR3 bases: TGTGCCAGCAGCATTAGAGACGGCTTAAACTATGGCTACACCTTC. The encoded protein is CASSIRDGLNYGYTF. The chain joins TRBV7-8 to TRBJ1-2; unclear D gene. CDR1 is SGHVS and CDR2 is FQNEAQ in the germline V gene. Trimming pared 5 bases from V and 2 bases from J, leaving 15 bases between. The CDR3 totals 15 residues.